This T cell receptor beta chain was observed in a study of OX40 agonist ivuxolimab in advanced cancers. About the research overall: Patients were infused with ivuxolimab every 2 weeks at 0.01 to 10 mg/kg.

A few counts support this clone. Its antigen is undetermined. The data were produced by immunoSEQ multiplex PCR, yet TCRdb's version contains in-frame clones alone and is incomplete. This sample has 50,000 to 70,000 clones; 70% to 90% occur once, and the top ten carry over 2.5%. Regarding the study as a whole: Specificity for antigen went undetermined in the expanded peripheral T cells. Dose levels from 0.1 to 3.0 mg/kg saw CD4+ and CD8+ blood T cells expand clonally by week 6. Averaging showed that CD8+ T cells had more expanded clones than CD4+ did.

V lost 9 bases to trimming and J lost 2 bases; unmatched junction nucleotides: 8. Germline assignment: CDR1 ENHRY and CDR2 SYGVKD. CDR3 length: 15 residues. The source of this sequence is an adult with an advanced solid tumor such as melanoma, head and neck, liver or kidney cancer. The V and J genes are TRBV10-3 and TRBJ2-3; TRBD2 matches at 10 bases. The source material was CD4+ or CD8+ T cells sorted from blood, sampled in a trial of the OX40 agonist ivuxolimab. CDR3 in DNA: TGTGCCATAGCGGGAGGGTCATTGATCACAGATACGCAGTATTTT. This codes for CAIAGGSLITDTQYF.